This T cell receptor beta chain is drawn from a study of blood T cell repertoires in COVID-19. The protocol was immunoSEQ multiplex PCR, while the TCRdb copy is restricted to in-frame clones and leaves out a portion. The sample consists of some 150,000 clones, about 79% of them appearing once. Trimming removed 4 bases from V and 4 bases from J, with 14 bases in between. The germline CDR1 and CDR2 sequences are SGHRS and YFSETQ. The CDR3 extends over 14 amino acids. The sequenced sample was PBMCs or T cells enriched from blood (not recorded which). The gene calls are TRBV5-1 and TRBJ1-1; tentatively, D is TRBD1 (5 bases). The clonotype comes from a man aged 45-60 years who had recovered from COVID-19. The CDR3, as DNA: TGCGCCAGCAGCCGGGGGGGAGTCGGCACTGAAGCTTTCTTT. Encoded protein: CASSRGGVGTEAFF.